Shown below are 8 T cell receptor beta chains from a single sample sequenced in a study of T cell clones after liver transplantation. Sequenced by immunoSEQ multiplex PCR; TCRdb stores in-frame clones only, minus some. This table has some 13,000 clones, less than 85% appearing once. This specimen consisted of CD8+ T cells from blood, obtained at the 22-month timepoint. These receptors all come from a human patient who received a liver transplant. Some T cells may have originated in the graft donor.

V gene TRBV4-1 combines with J gene TRBJ1-3; D unresolved. V was trimmed by 2 bases and J by 0 bases, leaving 8 bases between them. The CDR3 is 15 amino acids. Germline values: CDR1 MGHRA, CDR2 YSYEKL. In DNA form, the CDR3 reads TGCGCCAGCAGCCAACTAAGCCACTCTGGAAACACCATATATTTT. It is translated as CASSQLSHSGNTIYF.

The chain carries TRBV10-3 and TRBJ2-5; 11 bases are a match to TRBD2. CDR1 and CDR2 from the germline V gene are ENHRY and SYGVKD. Trimming cost V 0 bases and J 2 bases; bases outside gene matches: 5. The length of the CDR3 is 17 residues. CDR3 nucleotide sequence: TGTGCCATCAGTGAGTCCACTAGCGGGGGACCTCAAGAGACCCAGTACTTC. Protein sequence: CAISESTSGGPQETQYF.

Only one count was recorded for this clone. The V call is TRBV6-6, the J call TRBJ2-7, with D possibly being TRBD2 (5 bases). Germline CDR1 and CDR2: MNHNY and SVGAGI (reference sequence). The CDR3 contains 12 residues. The V and J ends lost 4 bases and 7 bases respectively, with 11 bases between them. CDR3 nucleotides: TGTGCCAGCAGTTTGAGGGTTGAGGAGCAGTACTTC. Its translation: CASSLRVEEQYF.

This sequence joins TRBV18 and TRBJ2-2; D gene ambiguous. Germline V lookup: CDR1 KGHSH, CDR2 LQKENI. The V end was cut by 2 bases, the J end by 7 bases, with 5 bases between. The CDR3 spans 12 residues. CDR3: CASSPGVGELFF. CDR3 nucleotides: TGTGCCAGCTCACCAGGGGTCGGGGAGCTGTTTTTT.

The V and J genes are TRBV15 and TRBJ2-7; D uncertain. The V end was cut by 3 bases, the J end by 9 bases, with 18 bases between. The germline V gene has CDR1 LNHNV and CDR2 YYDKDF (reference sequence). The CDR3 is made up of 14 amino acids. The CDR3: CATSSEDWTYGQYF. CDR3 nucleotides: TGTGCCACCAGCAGTGAGGATTGGACCTATGGGCAGTACTTC.

The V and J genes are TRBV27 and TRBJ2-7; 9 positions agree with TRBD1. CDR1 and CDR2 from the germline V gene are MNHEY and SMNVEV (reference sequence). The length of the CDR3 is 15 residues. The V segment lost 2 bases and the J segment 2 bases; nucleotides outside the gene matches: 4. CDR3 nucleotides: TGTGCCAGCAGTTTACTGGGACAGGGAACCTACGAGCAGTACTTC. This codes for CASSLLGQGTYEQYF.

The chain couples TRBV28 to TRBJ2-2, with 7 bases lining up with TRBD2. The ends lost 9 bases at V and 5 bases at J; junction bases unmatched: 9. Per germline, CDR1 MDHEN and CDR2 SYDVKM. The CDR3 runs 14 residues. CDR3 region: CASTSASRTGELFF. DNA of the CDR3: TGTGCCAGTACTAGCGCCTCGAGGACCGGGGAGCTGTTTTTT.

The rearrangement links TRBV7-3 to TRBJ2-1; D call uncertain. Per germline, CDR1 SGHTA and CDR2 FQGTGA. Trimming pared 5 bases from V and 6 bases from J, leaving 8 bases between. CDR3 size: 12 residues. CDR3 nucleotide sequence: TGTGCCAGCAGCCCTCTCGGCAATGAGCAGTTCTTC. It specifies CASSPLGNEQFF.